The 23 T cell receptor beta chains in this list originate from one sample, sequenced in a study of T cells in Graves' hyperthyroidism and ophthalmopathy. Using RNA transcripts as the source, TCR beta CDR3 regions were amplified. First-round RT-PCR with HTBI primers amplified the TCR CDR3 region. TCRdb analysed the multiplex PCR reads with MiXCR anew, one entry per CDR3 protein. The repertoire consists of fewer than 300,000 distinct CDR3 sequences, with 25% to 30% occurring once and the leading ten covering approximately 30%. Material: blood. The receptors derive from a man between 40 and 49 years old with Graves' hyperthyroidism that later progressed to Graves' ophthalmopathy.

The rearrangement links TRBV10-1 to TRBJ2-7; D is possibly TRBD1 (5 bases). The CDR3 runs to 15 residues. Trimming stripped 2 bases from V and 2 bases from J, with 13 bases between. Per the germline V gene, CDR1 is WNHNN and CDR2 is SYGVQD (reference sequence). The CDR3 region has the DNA TGCGCCAGCAGTGAGCCACTTGACAGCACCTACGAGCAGTACTTC. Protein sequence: CASSEPLDSTYEQYF.

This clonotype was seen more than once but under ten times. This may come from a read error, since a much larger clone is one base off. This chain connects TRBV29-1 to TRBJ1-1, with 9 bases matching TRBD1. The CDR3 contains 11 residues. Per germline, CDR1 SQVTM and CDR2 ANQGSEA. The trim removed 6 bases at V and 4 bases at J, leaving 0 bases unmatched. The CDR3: CSVTGGTEAFF. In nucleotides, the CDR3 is TGCAGCGTGACAGGGGGCACTGAAGCTTTCTTT.

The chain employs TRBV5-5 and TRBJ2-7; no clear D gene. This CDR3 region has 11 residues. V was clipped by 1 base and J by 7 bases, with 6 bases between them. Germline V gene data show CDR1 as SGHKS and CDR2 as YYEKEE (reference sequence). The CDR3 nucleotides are TGTGCCAGCAGCTTGACCCGGGAGCAGTACTTC. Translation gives CASSLTREQYF.

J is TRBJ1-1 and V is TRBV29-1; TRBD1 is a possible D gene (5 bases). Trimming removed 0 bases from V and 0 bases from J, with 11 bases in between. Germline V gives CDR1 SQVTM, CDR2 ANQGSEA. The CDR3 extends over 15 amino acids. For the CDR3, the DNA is TGCAGCGTTGAAGATCGGGGGATGATGAACACTGAAGCTTTCTTT. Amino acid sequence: CSVEDRGMMNTEAFF. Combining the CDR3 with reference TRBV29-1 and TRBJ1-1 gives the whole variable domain SAVISQKPSRDICQRGTSLTIQCQVDSQVTMMFWYRQQPGQSLTLIATANQGSEATYESGFVIDKFPISRPNLTFSTLTVSNMSPEDSSIYLCSVEDRGMMNTEAFFGQGTRLTVV.

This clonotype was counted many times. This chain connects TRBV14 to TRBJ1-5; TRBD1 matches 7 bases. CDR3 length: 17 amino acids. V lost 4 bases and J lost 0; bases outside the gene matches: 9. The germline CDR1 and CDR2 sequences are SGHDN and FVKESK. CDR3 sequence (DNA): TGTGCCAGCAGCCGGGGACAGAGCCCTTATAGCAATCAGCCCCAGCATTTT. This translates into CASSRGQSPYSNQPQHF.

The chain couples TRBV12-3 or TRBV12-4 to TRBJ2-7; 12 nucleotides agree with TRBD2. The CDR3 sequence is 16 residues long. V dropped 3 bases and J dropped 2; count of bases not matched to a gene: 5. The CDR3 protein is CASSLGTSGSTYEQYF. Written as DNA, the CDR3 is TGTGCCAGCAGTTTGGGGACTAGCGGGTCCACCTACGAGCAGTACTTC.

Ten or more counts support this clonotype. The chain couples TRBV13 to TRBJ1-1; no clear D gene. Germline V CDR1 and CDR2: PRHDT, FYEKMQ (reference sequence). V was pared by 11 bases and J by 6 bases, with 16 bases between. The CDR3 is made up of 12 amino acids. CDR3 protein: CASRSGGSEAFF. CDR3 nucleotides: TGTGCCTCCCGATCAGGAGGGTCTGAAGCTTTCTTT.

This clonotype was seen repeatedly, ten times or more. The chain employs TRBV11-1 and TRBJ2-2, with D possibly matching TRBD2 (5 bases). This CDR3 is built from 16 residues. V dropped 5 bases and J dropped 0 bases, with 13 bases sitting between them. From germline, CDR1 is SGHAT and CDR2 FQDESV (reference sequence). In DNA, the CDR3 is TGTGCCAGCAGCCCTGACTATGGTTCGAACACCGGGGAGCTGTTTTTT. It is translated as CASSPDYGSNTGELFF.

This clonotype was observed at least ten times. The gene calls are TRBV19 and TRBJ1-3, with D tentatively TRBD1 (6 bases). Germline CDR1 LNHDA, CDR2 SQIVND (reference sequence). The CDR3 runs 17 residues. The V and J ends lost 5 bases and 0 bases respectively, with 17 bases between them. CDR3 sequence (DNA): TGTGCCAGTAGTGGGCGACAGGTTCGGGGCTCTGGAAACACCATATATTTT. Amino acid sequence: CASSGRQVRGSGNTIYF.

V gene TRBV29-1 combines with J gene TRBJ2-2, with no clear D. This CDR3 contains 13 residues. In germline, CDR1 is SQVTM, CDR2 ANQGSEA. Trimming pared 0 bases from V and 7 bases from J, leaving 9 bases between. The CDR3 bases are TGCAGCGTTGAAGACTCTCCGAACGGGGAGCTGTTTTTT. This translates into CSVEDSPNGELFF.

The DNA for the CDR3 is TGTGCCAGCAAAAAGGGACAGCATAGCAATCAGCCCCAGCATTTT. Its protein is CASKKGQHSNQPQHF. The chain uses TRBV12-3 or TRBV12-4 and TRBJ1-5; 7 positions agree with TRBD1. The J segment lost 0 bases and the V segment lost 7 bases, leaving 6 bases of the junction unmatched. The CDR3 is 15 residues long.

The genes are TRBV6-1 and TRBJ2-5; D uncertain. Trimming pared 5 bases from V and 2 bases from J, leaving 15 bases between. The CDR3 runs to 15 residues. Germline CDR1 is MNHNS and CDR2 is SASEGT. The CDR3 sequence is CASSPVGGVQETQYF. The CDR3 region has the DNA TGTGCCAGCAGTCCCGTGGGCGGAGTACAAGAGACCCAGTACTTC.

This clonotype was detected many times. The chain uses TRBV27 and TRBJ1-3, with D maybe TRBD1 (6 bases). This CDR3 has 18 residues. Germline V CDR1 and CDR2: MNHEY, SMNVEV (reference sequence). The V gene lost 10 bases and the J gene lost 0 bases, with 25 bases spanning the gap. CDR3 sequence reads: CATRPLTGTRSSGNTIYF. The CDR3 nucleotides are TGTGCCACCAGACCCCTAACCGGGACACGGAGCTCTGGAAACACCATATATTTT.

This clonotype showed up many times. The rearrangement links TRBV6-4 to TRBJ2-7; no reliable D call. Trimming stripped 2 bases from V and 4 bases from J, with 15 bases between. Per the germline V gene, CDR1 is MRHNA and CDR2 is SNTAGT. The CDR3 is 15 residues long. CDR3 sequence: CASSDASYILYEQYF. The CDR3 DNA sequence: TGTGCCAGCAGTGACGCGAGCTACATCCTATACGAGCAGTACTTC.

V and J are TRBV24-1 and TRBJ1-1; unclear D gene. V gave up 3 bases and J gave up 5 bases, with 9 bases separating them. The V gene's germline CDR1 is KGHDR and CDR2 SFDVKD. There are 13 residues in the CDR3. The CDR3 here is CATSDQDRTEAFF. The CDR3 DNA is TGTGCCACCAGTGATCAAGACCGAACTGAAGCTTTCTTT.

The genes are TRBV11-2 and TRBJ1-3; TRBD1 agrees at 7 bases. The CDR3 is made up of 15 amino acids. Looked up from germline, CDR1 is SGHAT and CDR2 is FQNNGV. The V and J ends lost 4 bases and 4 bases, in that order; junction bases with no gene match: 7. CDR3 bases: TGTGCCAGCAGCTCTGACAGGGTCTCGGGAAACACCATATATTTT. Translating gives CASSSDRVSGNTIYF.

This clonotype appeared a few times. This CDR3 reads CASSGRGREQYF. The CDR3 nucleotides are TGTGCCAGCAGTGGCAGGGGGCGGGAGCAGTACTTC. The chain recombines TRBV12-3 or TRBV12-4 with TRBJ2-7; 8 nucleotides agree with TRBD1. The trim removed 5 bases at V and 7 bases at J, leaving 4 bases unmatched. The CDR3 covers 12 residues.

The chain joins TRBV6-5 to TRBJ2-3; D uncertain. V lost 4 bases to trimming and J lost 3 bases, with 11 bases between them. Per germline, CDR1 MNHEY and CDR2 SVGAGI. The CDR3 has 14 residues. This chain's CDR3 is CASSSGVVTDTQYF. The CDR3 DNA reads TGTGCCAGCAGTTCTGGAGTCGTTACAGATACGCAGTATTTT.

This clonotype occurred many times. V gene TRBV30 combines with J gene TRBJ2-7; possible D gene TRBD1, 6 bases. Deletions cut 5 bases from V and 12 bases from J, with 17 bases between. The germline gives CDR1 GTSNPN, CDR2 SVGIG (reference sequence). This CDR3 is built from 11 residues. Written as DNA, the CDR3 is TGTGCCTGGTCTGGTATGGGGGCGGGGTACTTC. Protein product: CAWSGMGAGYF.

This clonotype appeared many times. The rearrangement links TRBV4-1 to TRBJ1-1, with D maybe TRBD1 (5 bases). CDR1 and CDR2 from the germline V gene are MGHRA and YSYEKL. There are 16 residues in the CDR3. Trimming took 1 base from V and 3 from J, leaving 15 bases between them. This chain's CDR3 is CASSQGGRGEDTEAFF. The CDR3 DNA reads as TGCGCCAGCAGCCAAGGGGGGAGGGGCGAGGACACTGAAGCTTTCTTT.

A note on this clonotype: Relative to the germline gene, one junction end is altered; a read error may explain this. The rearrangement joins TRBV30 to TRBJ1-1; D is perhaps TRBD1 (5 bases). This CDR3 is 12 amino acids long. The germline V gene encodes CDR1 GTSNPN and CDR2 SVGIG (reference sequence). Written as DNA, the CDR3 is TGTGCCTGGAGTGTGGTTTCGGGGCCAGGAACCTTT. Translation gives CAWSVVSGPGTF.

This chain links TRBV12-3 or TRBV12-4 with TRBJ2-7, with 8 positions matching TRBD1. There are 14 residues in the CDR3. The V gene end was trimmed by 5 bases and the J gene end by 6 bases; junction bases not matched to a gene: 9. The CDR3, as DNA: TGTGCCAGCAGTCGCTCGGGACAGGTGTTCGAGCAGTACTTC. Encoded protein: CASSRSGQVFEQYF.

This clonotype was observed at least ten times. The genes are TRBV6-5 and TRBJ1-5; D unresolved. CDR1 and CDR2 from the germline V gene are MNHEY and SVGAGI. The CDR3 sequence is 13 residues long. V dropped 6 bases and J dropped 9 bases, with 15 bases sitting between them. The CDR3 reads CASRRTAVGPQHF. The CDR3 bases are TGTGCCAGCAGAAGGACGGCGGTTGGGCCCCAGCATTTT.